This is a list of T cell receptor beta chains from one sample in a study of T cells after yellow fever vaccination. TCRdb called the 5' RACE reads again in MiXCR, with one record for every CDR3 protein. The sample has around 340,000 distinct CDR3 sequences, 8.7% seen once. This specimen consisted of PBMCs, obtained on the day of the first yellow fever vaccination. The receptors originated from a man younger than 30 who received the YFV17D yellow fever vaccine. The conserved cysteine and the conserved F or W are not part of the CDR3 here.

V gene: TRBV7-2; J gene: TRBJ2-5; CDR3 protein: ASSLVGGGAPGETQY
V gene: TRBV5-5; J gene: TRBJ2-3; CDR3 protein: ASSPGYGPLGSQY
V gene: TRBV5-6; J gene: TRBJ2-3; CDR3 protein: ASSFGRLITDTQY
V gene: TRBV4-1; J gene: TRBJ2-5; CDR3 protein: ASSHRRDRVQTQY
V gene: TRBV7-2; J gene: TRBJ1-1; CDR3 protein: ASSFYPLPNTEAF
V gene: TRBV5-6; J gene: TRBJ2-5; CDR3 protein: ASTGTSETQY
V gene: TRBV5-1; J gene: TRBJ1-2; CDR3 protein: ASSLAPDSYWGYT
V gene: TRBV28; J gene: TRBJ2-5; CDR3 protein: ASSPAGGRQETQY
V gene: TRBV20-1; J gene: TRBJ2-3; CDR3 protein: SARDFIRTDTQY
V gene: TRBV5-1; J gene: TRBJ2-1; CDR3 protein: ASSLAFSQARLPSYNEQF
V gene: TRBV4-3; J gene: TRBJ2-7; CDR3 protein: ASSQRTGRPSYEQY
V gene: TRBV7-8; J gene: TRBJ1-5; CDR3 protein: ASSPRLDRLDNQPQH
V gene: TRBV5-1; J gene: TRBJ2-1; CDR3 protein: ASSLEGTSINEQF
V gene: TRBV7-2; J gene: TRBJ2-2; CDR3 protein: ASSLGGLNTGELF